The rows below give T cell receptor beta chains drawn from one sample of a study of blood T cell repertoires in COVID-19. This table comes from immunoSEQ multiplex PCR, and its TCRdb copy is limited to in-frame clones, with some not included. Among roughly 150,000 clones listed, around 73% were seen once. The sequencing sample was made of peripheral blood. These receptors were taken from a man aged 60 to 69 who had recovered from COVID-19. CDR3s include the opening cysteine and the closing phenylalanine or tryptophan.

J	V	CDR3
TRBJ2-7	TRBV28	CASSLRILPYEQYF
TRBJ2-2	TRBV3-1/TRBV3-2	CASSLGTGGVAGELFF
TRBJ1-3	TRBV30	CAWDGTNGNTIYF
TRBJ1-1	TRBV18	CASSPLQGAGTEAFF
TRBJ1-2	TRBV5-8	CASSAGTGAYGYTF
TRBJ2-3	TRBV18	CASSQGAADTQYF
TRBJ2-5	TRBV20-1	CSASTSGRPQETQYF
TRBJ2-7	TRBV7-3	CASSPTSGGWNEQYF
TRBJ2-3	TRBV6-2/TRBV6-3	CASSRLAEADTQYF
TRBJ1-4	TRBV9	CASSSTSGSEPNEKLFF
TRBJ1-2	TRBV19	CASRIDGANYGYTF
TRBJ2-7	TRBV10-1	CASILKISGGVSYEQYF
TRBJ2-3	TRBV18	CASSPTGVSGGTDTQYF
TRBJ2-7	TRBV18	CASSPGLAGAEQYF
TRBJ2-5	TRBV30	CAWSPPGPETQYF
TRBJ2-5	TRBV6-5	CASGGRETQYF
TRBJ2-7	TRBV6-5	CASRGRGVYEQYF
TRBJ2-7	TRBV27	CASSLFGTGVYEQYF
TRBJ2-3	TRBV7-3	CASSTGQPTDTQYF
TRBJ2-1	TRBV7-9	CASSPVGTPLYNEQFF
TRBJ2-5	TRBV4-2	CASSQELGLAGGHYQETQYF
TRBJ1-1	TRBV19	CASSSTANTEAFF
TRBJ2-5	TRBV24-1	CATRGSLRETQYF
TRBJ2-7	TRBV25-1	CASSEPKGWKVEQYF
TRBJ2-3	TRBV7-2	CASSLDRGQSKDTQYF
TRBJ1-3	TRBV27	CASSSMTGGSGNTIYF
TRBJ2-6	TRBV24-1	CATSDPGLSGANVLTF
TRBJ2-5	TRBV28	CASSFNRGETQYF
TRBJ1-2	TRBV5-6	CASSLVESYGYTF
TRBJ1-2	TRBV19	CASSTRQGARNYGYTF
TRBJ2-3	TRBV7-9	CASSLQGTRDTQYF
TRBJ2-1	TRBV5-4	CASSLARAARFNEQFF
TRBJ2-1	TRBV6-2/TRBV6-3	CASSYRGDNEGQFF
TRBJ2-7	TRBV11-3	CASSLADRGHEQYF
TRBJ2-7	TRBV7-6	CASSLEGQGDYEQYF
TRBJ1-5	TRBV30	CAWSNLRTGRTQHF
TRBJ2-2	TRBV5-1	CASSARQDGNTGELFF
TRBJ1-2	TRBV4-3	CASSQARGGYGYTF
TRBJ1-1	TRBV28	CASSFWGKEGTEAFF
TRBJ2-1	TRBV4-3	CASSQLAGYNEQFF
TRBJ1-2	TRBV5-1	CASSSRTGDSGYTF
TRBJ1-5	TRBV11-1	CASSRGLGQPQHF
TRBJ2-2	TRBV29-1	CSVSTGTGELFF
TRBJ1-4	TRBV14	CASSPVRSAGEKLFF
TRBJ2-1	TRBV19	CASSIERGGRSYNEQFF